The clone carrying this TCR beta chain was counted only a few times. The target antigen is unknown. This entry is derived from a study of cytomegalovirus exposure and HLA in healthy donors. Study at large: Clustering assigned 81% of the roughly 420 genotyped donors to the Caucasian-associated ancestry cluster.

Regarding the study as a whole: Most TCR sequences were seen very rarely across donors, but some public TCRs occurred in many.

The PCR made use of 60 Vbeta and 13 Jbeta primers. Sequencing was performed with immunoSEQ multiplex PCR; in TCRdb, only in-frame clones are kept and a portion is missing. Among about 130,000 clones listed, about three quarters were seen once. Germline CDR1 LGHNA, CDR2 YNFKEQ. The J segment lost 3 bases and the V segment lost 0 bases, leaving 7 bases of the junction unmatched. The length of the CDR3 is 17 residues. This TCR was sampled from a male donor in good health and CMV-seronegative. The specimen sequenced was PBMCs. The chain joins TRBV4-2 to TRBJ2-3; TRBD1 matches 9 bases. Here the CDR3 reads CASSQEVYRGLTDTQYF. Here the CDR3 DNA reads TGTGCCAGCAGCCAAGAGGTTTACAGGGGGCTAACAGATACGCAGTATTTT.